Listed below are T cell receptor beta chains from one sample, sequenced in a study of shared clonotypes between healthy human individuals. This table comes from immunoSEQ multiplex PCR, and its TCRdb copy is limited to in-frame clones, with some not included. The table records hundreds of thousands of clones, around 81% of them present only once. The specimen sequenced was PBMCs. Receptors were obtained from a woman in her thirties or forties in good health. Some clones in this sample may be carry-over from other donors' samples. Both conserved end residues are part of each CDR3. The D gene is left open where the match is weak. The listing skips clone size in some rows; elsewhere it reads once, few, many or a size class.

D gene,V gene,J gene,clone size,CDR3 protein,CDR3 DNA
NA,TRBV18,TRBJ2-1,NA,CASSPTPLGLANEQFF,TGTGCCAGCTCACCGACGCCTCTGGGTCTGGCCAATGAGCAGTTCTTC
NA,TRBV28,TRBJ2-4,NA,CASSSPRLHIAKNIQYF,TGTGCCAGCAGTTCCCCCCGGCTTCATATAGCCAAAAACATTCAGTACTTC
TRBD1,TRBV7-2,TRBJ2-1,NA,CASSRGQVLYNEQFF,TGTGCCAGCAGCCGGGGACAGGTGCTTTACAATGAGCAGTTCTTC
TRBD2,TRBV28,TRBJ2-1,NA,CASSFLSGTSGRRWYNEQFF,TGTGCCAGCAGTTTCTTGTCGGGGACTAGCGGGAGAAGGTGGTACAATGAGCAGTTCTTC
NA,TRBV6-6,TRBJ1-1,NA,CASSPPGRGRTEAFF,TGTGCCAGCAGTCCCCCTGGGAGGGGGAGAACTGAAGCTTTCTTT
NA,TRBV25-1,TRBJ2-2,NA,CASSGQFRTGELFF,TGTGCCAGCAGTGGACAGTTTCGGACCGGGGAGCTGTTTTTT
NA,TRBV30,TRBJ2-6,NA,CAWSPKRGHSSGANVLTF,TGTGCCTGGAGTCCTAAACGGGGACATAGCTCTGGGGCCAACGTCCTGACTTTC
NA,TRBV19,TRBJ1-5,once,CASSIMQGSNQPQHF,TGTGCCAGTAGTATTATGCAGGGGAGCAATCAGCCCCAGCATTTT
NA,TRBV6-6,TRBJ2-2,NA,CASSRTIVNTGELFF,TGTGCCAGCAGTAGGACGATAGTCAACACCGGGGAGCTGTTTTTT
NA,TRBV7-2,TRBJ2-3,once,CASSLAITLGLGDTQYF,TGTGCCAGCAGCTTAGCAATCACCCTCGGACTCGGGGATACGCAGTATTTT
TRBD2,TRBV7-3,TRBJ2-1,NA,CASSLKVTSVNNEQFF,TGTGCCAGCAGCTTAAAGGTGACTAGCGTAAACAATGAGCAGTTCTTC
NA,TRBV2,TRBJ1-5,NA,CASSEARGQPQHF,TGTGCCAGCAGTGAAGCTAGGGGTCAGCCCCAGCATTTT
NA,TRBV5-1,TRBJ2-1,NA,CASSLKGEQFF,TGCGCCAGCAGCTTGAAGGGGGAGCAGTTCTTC
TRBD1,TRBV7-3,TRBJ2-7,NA,CASSPPPQDRGSYEQYF,TGTGCCAGCAGCCCCCCCCCGCAGGACAGGGGGTCCTACGAGCAGTACTTC
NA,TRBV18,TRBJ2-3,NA,CASSPAAAADTQYF,TGTGCCAGCTCACCGGCGGCGGCTGCAGATACGCAGTATTTT
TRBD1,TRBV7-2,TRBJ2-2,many,CASSLRTGSTGELFF,TGTGCCAGCAGCTTAAGGACAGGGTCCACCGGGGAGCTGTTTTTT
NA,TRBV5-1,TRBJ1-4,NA,CASSLEGSGEKLFF,TGCGCCAGCAGCTTGGAGGGGTCGGGTGAAAAACTGTTTTTT
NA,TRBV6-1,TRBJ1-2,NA,CASRLGGYGYTF,TGTGCCAGCAGGCTAGGGGGTTATGGCTACACCTTC
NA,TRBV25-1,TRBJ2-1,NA,CASSELYGLLDNEQFF,TGTGCCAGCAGTGAATTATATGGGCTACTGGACAATGAGCAGTTCTTC
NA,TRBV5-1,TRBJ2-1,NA,CASSFLTSGIEQFF,TGCGCCAGCAGCTTTCTGACTAGTGGTATTGAGCAGTTCTTC
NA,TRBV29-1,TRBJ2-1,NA,CSVALADEQFF,TGCAGCGTTGCACTAGCCGATGAGCAGTTCTTC
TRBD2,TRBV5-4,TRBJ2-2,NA,CASSPGTSGATGELFF,TGTGCCAGCAGCCCTGGGACTAGCGGGGCCACCGGGGAGCTGTTTTTT
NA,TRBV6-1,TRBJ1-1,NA,CASSEPNTEAFF,TGTGCCAGCAGTGAACCGAACACTGAAGCTTTCTTT
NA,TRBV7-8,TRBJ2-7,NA,CASSSRDGTYEQYF,TGTGCCAGCAGCTCCCGGGACGGGACCTACGAGCAGTACTTC
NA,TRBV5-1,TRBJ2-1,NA,CASSLWASVSTYNEQFF,TGCGCCAGCAGCTTGTGGGCTAGCGTATCAACCTACAATGAGCAGTTCTTC
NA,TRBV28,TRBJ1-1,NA,CASPGVGGVMNTEAFF,TGTGCCAGCCCTGGGGTCGGGGGGGTAATGAACACTGAAGCTTTCTTT
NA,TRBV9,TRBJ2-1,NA,CASSPRLVDNEQFF,TGTGCCAGCAGCCCTCGGTTAGTTGACAATGAGCAGTTCTTC
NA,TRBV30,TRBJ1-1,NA,CASVRGSTEAFF,TGTGCCTCGGTACGGGGGAGCACTGAAGCTTTCTTT
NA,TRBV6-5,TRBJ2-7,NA,CASSSPLRSYEQYF,TGTGCCAGCAGTTCCCCCCTTAGGTCCTACGAGCAGTACTTC
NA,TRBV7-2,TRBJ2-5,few,CASSLGAGGETQYF,TGTGCCAGCAGCTTAGGTGCGGGCGGGGAGACCCAGTACTTC
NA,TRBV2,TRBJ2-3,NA,CASRGLADTQYF,TGTGCCAGCAGGGGGTTAGCCGATACGCAGTATTTT
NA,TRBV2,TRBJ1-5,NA,CASTGDGGGNQPQHF,TGTGCCAGCACCGGGGACGGAGGTGGGAATCAGCCCCAGCATTTT
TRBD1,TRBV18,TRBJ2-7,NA,CASSPSPVGQGADEQYF,TGTGCCAGCTCACCAAGTCCGGTCGGGCAGGGGGCCGACGAGCAGTACTTC
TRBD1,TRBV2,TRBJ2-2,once,CASRTGLGNTGELFF,TGTGCCAGCAGGACAGGGTTGGGGAACACCGGGGAGCTGTTTTTT
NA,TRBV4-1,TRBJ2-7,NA,CASSQVPSGAESYEQYF,TGCGCCAGCAGCCAAGTCCCTTCGGGAGCGGAGTCCTACGAGCAGTACTTC
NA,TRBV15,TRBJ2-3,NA,CATSTVTTGPSTDTQYF,TGTGCCACCAGCACAGTGACAACAGGCCCCAGCACAGATACGCAGTATTTT
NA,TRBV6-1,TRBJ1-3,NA,CAISESVGTLAGNTIYF,TGTGCCATCAGTGAGTCGGTCGGGACTCTGGCTGGAAACACCATATATTTT
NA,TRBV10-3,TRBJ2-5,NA,CAIQAGFDETQYF,TGTGCCATTCAGGCGGGGTTCGACGAGACCCAGTACTTC
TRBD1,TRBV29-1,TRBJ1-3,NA,CSVEQGGGGNTIYF,TGCAGCGTTGAGCAGGGGGGAGGTGGAAACACCATATATTTT
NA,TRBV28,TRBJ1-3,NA,CASSFIIGSSGNTIYF,TGTGCCAGCAGCTTTATAATAGGGAGCTCTGGAAACACCATATATTTT
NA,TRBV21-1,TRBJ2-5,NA,CASSGWDREETQYF,TGTGCCAGCAGCGGCTGGGACAGGGAAGAGACCCAGTACTTC
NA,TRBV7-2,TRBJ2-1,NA,CASSPLGGLQSREQFF,TGTGCCAGCAGCCCCCTCGGCGGGTTACAATCCCGGGAGCAGTTCTTC
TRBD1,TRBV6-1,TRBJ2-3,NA,CASSEFRDRGTDTQYF,TGTGCCAGCAGTGAATTCCGGGACAGGGGAACAGATACGCAGTATTTT
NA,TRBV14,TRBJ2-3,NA,CASSQAPLPDTQYF,TGTGCCAGCAGCCAAGCCCCGTTACCAGATACGCAGTATTTT
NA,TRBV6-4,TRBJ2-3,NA,CASSVNSQSGDTQYF,TGTGCCAGCAGTGTCAACAGCCAAAGCGGAGATACGCAGTATTTT
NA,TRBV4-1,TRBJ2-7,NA,CASSQEGRPGYEQYF,TGCGCCAGCAGCCAAGAAGGACGGCCGGGCTACGAGCAGTACTTC
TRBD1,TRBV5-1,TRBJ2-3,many,CASSLWGQRTDTQYF,TGCGCCAGCAGCTTGTGGGGACAGAGGACAGATACGCAGTATTTT
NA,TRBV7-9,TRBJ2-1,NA,CASSLGGDEQFF,TGTGCCAGCAGCTTAGGTGGCGATGAGCAGTTCTTC